A single sample is the source of the 32 T cell receptor beta chains below, sequenced in a study of glioma-infiltrating T cells. Using RNA template, CDR3s of TCR alpha and beta were amplified with iRepertoire arm-PCR. Using its own MiXCR run on the multiplex PCR reads, TCRdb lists one record per CDR3 protein. Among approximately 90,000 distinct CDR3 sequences listed, approximately 22% were seen once. Sequencing was carried out using glioma tissue, nonneoplastic brain tissue, or PBMCs (not recorded which). All receptors come from a human donor with low-grade glioma or glioblastoma, undergoing nonglioma brain surgery, or in good health (not recorded which).

At least ten counts were recorded for this clonotype. The V gene is TRBV27, the J gene TRBJ1-5; 10 positions agree with TRBD1. Germline V gene sequence: CDR1 MNHEY, CDR2 SMNVEV (reference sequence). V dropped 4 bases and J dropped 6; count of bases not matched to a gene: 3. CDR3 length: 14 residues. The CDR3 DNA reads as TGTGCCAGCAGTTGGGACAGGGGTCCTCAGCCCCAGCATTTT. Amino acids: CASSWDRGPQPQHF.

In its sample, this clonotype was seen many times. The rearrangement links TRBV20-1 to TRBJ1-6; D call uncertain. V lost 0 bases, J lost 7 bases, and 4 bases lay in between. In germline, CDR1 is DFQATT, CDR2 SNEGSKA (reference sequence). The CDR3 has 12 residues. The CDR3: CSARDRNSPLHF. The CDR3 nucleotides read TGCAGTGCTAGAGACAGGAATTCACCCCTCCACTTT.

This clonotype was detected many times. V usage is TRBV20-1 and J usage is TRBJ2-1; D possibly uses TRBD1 or TRBD2 (5 bases each). The CDR3 consists of 14 residues. Per the germline V gene, CDR1 is DFQATT and CDR2 is SNEGSKA (reference sequence). The V end lost 0 bases, the J end lost 2 bases, and 8 bases lay between the germline ends. The CDR3 sequence is CSARDLGAYNEQFF. The CDR3 DNA is TGCAGTGCTAGAGATTTGGGGGCCTACAATGAGCAGTTCTTC.

This clonotype was recorded at least ten times. This chain connects TRBV20-1 to TRBJ1-3; D gene unclear. Trimming pared 1 base from V and 4 bases from J, leaving 14 bases between. Germline CDR1 is DFQATT and CDR2 is SNEGSKA (reference sequence). This CDR3 region has 15 residues. Here the CDR3 DNA reads TGCAGTGCTAGAGGGAAGGGTTCAGCGGGAAACACCATATATTTT. It specifies CSARGKGSAGNTIYF.

This clonotype was seen at least ten times. The chain joins TRBV28 to TRBJ2-5, with D perhaps given as TRBD1 or TRBD2 (5 bases each). Germline loops: CDR1 MDHEN, CDR2 SYDVKM. V lost 7 bases, J lost 2 bases, and 14 bases lay in between. This CDR3 has 14 residues. The CDR3 is CASKIRGRQETQYF. CDR3 nucleotide sequence: TGTGCCAGCAAAATCCGGGGCAGGCAAGAGACCCAGTACTTC.

This clonotype was observed many times. V and J are TRBV7-7 and TRBJ1-3; D not resolved. The CDR3 extends over 13 amino acids. Trimming removed 5 bases from V and 1 base from J, with 6 bases in between. The germline V gene has CDR1 SSHAT and CDR2 FNYEAQ (reference sequence). CDR3 sequence reads: CASSPRSGNTIYF. In DNA, the CDR3 is TGTGCCAGCAGCCCCCGATCTGGAAACACCATATATTTT.

This clonotype was seen many times. The chain recombines TRBV10-3 with TRBJ1-2; no clear D gene. This CDR3 comprises 13 residues. Germline CDR1 reads ENHRY; CDR2 reads SYGVKD. The V and J ends lost 4 bases and 0 bases respectively, with 6 bases between them. The chain's CDR3 is CAISGRPNYGYTF. The CDR3 region has the DNA TGTGCCATCAGTGGGAGGCCTAACTATGGCTACACCTTC.

This clonotype was counted only a few times. The chain joins TRBV19 to TRBJ2-5; D remains ambiguous. There are 16 residues in the CDR3. Germline V lookup: CDR1 LNHDA, CDR2 SQIVND (reference sequence). The germline V and J ends were trimmed by 0 bases and 2 bases, with 13 bases remaining between them. The CDR3 nucleotides are TGTGCCAGTAGTATAGAATTGGGAAGGGCGCAAGAGACCCAGTACTTC. It encodes CASSIELGRAQETQYF.

The gene calls are TRBV20-1 and TRBJ2-5; 12 bases match TRBD2. Per the germline V gene, CDR1 is DFQATT and CDR2 is SNEGSKA (reference sequence). The CDR3 has 17 residues. Losses at the gene ends were 5 bases for V and 0 bases for J; bases not matched to a gene: 10. DNA of the CDR3: TGCAGTGCTCCGCTAGCGGGGGGGCTGTCGTACCAAGAGACCCAGTACTTC. It encodes CSAPLAGGLSYQETQYF.

The chain recombines TRBV2 with TRBJ1-1; no clear D gene. The CDR3 runs 13 residues. V was clipped by 10 bases and J by 1 base, with 13 bases between them. Looked up from germline, CDR1 is SNHLY and CDR2 is FYNNEI. DNA of the CDR3: TGTGCCACCGGCCTCTCAGAGAACACTGAAGCTTTCTTT. Amino acid sequence: CATGLSENTEAFF.

This clonotype was recorded many times. The chain combines TRBV7-7 with TRBJ1-2, with a possible D match to TRBD1 (5 bases). The CDR3 runs to 16 residues. The germline V gene encodes CDR1 SSHAT and CDR2 FNYEAQ (reference sequence). Trimming cost V 2 bases and J 0 bases, with 13 bases left between them. In nucleotides, the CDR3 is TGTGCCAGCAGCTTATGTCGGGAGGGGACTAACTATGGCTACACCTTC. It yields the protein CASSLCREGTNYGYTF.

In its sample, this clonotype ranks as medium-sized (0.01 to 0.1%). The chain is built from TRBV27 and TRBJ1-6; D uncertain. Trimming cost V 5 bases and J 9 bases, with 8 bases left between them. This CDR3 has 12 amino acids. CDR1 MNHEY and CDR2 SMNVEV come from the germline V gene (reference sequence). The CDR3 DNA sequence: TGTGCCAGCAGTGTGGTTGGTTCACCCCTCCACTTT. This sequence encodes CASSVVGSPLHF.

This clonotype came up many times. The rearrangement uses TRBV6-1 and TRBJ1-1; D is possibly TRBD1 (5 bases). Trimming removed 4 bases at V and 0 bases at J, with 12 bases between. The CDR3 runs to 15 residues. Germline loops: CDR1 MNHNS, CDR2 SASEGT. The CDR3 reads CASSGRTGLNTEAFF. The CDR3 DNA reads TGTGCCAGCAGTGGCCGTACAGGTCTGAACACTGAAGCTTTCTTT.

The genes are TRBV4-1 and TRBJ2-1, with TRBD2 identical over 12 bases. V shed 0 bases, J shed 0 bases, and the junction held 12 bases outside the gene matches. CDR1 is MGHRA and CDR2 is YSYEKL in the germline V gene. This CDR3 has 21 residues. In DNA, the CDR3 is TGCGCCAGCAGCCAAGATCTCTGGACTAGCGGGAAAAGGAGCTCCTACAATGAGCAGTTCTTC. Its translation is CASSQDLWTSGKRSSYNEQFF.

The sample holds many counts of this clonotype. The chain employs TRBV7-6 and TRBJ1-1; unclear D gene. Germline assignment: CDR1 SGHVS and CDR2 FNYEAQ. Trimming stripped 5 bases from V and 0 bases from J, with 13 bases between. The CDR3 is made up of 15 amino acids. CDR3 bases: TGTGCCAGCAGCCCAGAACCGTTTATGAACACTGAAGCTTTCTTT. Translating it yields CASSPEPFMNTEAFF.

This clonotype was picked up many times. J is TRBJ2-1 and V is TRBV20-1; D might be TRBD1 or TRBD2, each matching 7 bases. The CDR3 extends over 15 amino acids. Germline V lookup: CDR1 DFQATT, CDR2 SNEGSKA (reference sequence). The V and J ends lost 4 bases and 2 bases respectively, with 15 bases between them. CDR3 DNA: TGCAGTGCTACAGGGGGGGAGTCCACCTACAATGAGCAGTTCTTC. Its protein product is CSATGGESTYNEQFF.

The sample holds a few counts of this clonotype. The chain has TRBV19 and TRBJ1-3; weak D call: TRBD1 (5 bases). From germline, CDR1 is LNHDA and CDR2 SQIVND (reference sequence). The CDR3 spans 15 residues. V was clipped by 9 bases and J by 3 bases, with 18 bases between them. CDR3 DNA: TGTGCCAGCAAAAGTTCGTCAGGGAGTGGAAACACCATATATTTT. It translates to CASKSSSGSGNTIYF.

The chain links TRBV12-3 or TRBV12-4 to TRBJ1-2, with a weak D call TRBD1 (6 bases). CDR3 length equals 14 residues. The V and J ends lost 5 bases and 9 bases respectively, with 19 bases between them. The CDR3 is CASSPGRTAPRYTF. CDR3 in DNA: TGTGCCAGCAGTCCGGGAAGGACAGCGCCACGCTACACCTTC.

This rearrangement joins TRBV18 to TRBJ1-1; 7 positions match TRBD1. The CDR3 sequence is 14 residues long. V lost 8 bases, J lost 0 bases, and 6 bases stayed unmatched. Germline values: CDR1 KGHSH, CDR2 LQKENI. The CDR3 coding sequence is TGTGCCAGCAGCTTAAGGGGGCTGAACACTGAAGCTTTCTTT. It yields the protein CASSLRGLNTEAFF.

The rearrangement joins TRBV19 to TRBJ1-2, with D perhaps matching TRBD1 (5 bases). CDR1 is LNHDA, CDR2 SQIVND, per germline (reference sequence). Trimming shortened V by 6 bases and J by 2 bases, and 13 bases separated the two germline ends. This CDR3 is built from 14 residues. The CDR3 region is CASSTGTANYGYTF. The CDR3, as DNA: TGTGCCAGTAGCACTGGGACGGCGAACTATGGCTACACCTTC.

This clonotype has a handful of counts. The chain recombines TRBV11-2 with TRBJ2-3; 9 nucleotides agree with TRBD2. This CDR3 has 17 amino acids. V shed 5 bases and J 6 bases; nucleotides not matched to a gene: 15. CDR1 is SGHAT and CDR2 is FQNNGV in the germline V gene. The DNA for the CDR3 is TGTGCCAGCAGCAGGCCCCCTTTCGGCGGGGGGGCGGATACGCAGTATTTT. Translation: CASSRPPFGGGADTQYF.

This clonotype was detected many times. The chain joins TRBV27 to TRBJ1-2; 8 positions match TRBD1. Germline V gives CDR1 MNHEY, CDR2 SMNVEV (reference sequence). This CDR3 region has 13 residues. With V trimmed by 2 bases and J by 8 bases, 4 bases remained unmatched. The CDR3 reads CASSLNRGGGYTF. CDR3 nucleotides: TGTGCCAGCAGTTTAAACAGGGGGGGAGGCTACACCTTC.

The table lists this clonotype with many counts. The V and J genes are TRBV9 and TRBJ2-1; TRBD1 matches 11 bases. Germline CDR1 reads SGDLS; CDR2 reads YYNGEE. The junction had 7 bases not matched to a gene; V was cut back by 4 bases and J by 4 bases. CDR3 length: 16 residues. The CDR3 DNA is TGTGCCAGCAGCTCCCAAGGGACAGGGGGATACAATGAGCAGTTCTTC. Protein sequence: CASSSQGTGGYNEQFF.

This clonotype came up many times. This chain connects TRBV7-8 to TRBJ2-3; D is possibly TRBD2 (6 bases). Germline V gene sequence: CDR1 SGHVS, CDR2 FQNEAQ. The CDR3 runs 14 residues. Trimming took off 6 bases at V and 2 bases at J, with 12 bases between the two ends. CDR3 loop: CASSFPGVTDTQYF. The DNA for the CDR3 is TGTGCCAGCAGTTTTCCGGGAGTCACAGATACGCAGTATTTT.

Of note for this clonotype: The junction departs from the called germline gene at one end, perhaps through a read error. This chain uses TRBV6-6 with TRBJ1-1, with D maybe TRBD1 (6 bases). Germline values: CDR1 MNHNY, CDR2 SVGAGI (reference sequence). CDR3 length: 14 residues. This chain's CDR3 is CASSYWGLNTEALF. As DNA, the CDR3 is TGTGCCAGCAGTTACTGGGGGCTGAACACTGAAGCCTTATTT.

For this clonotype: A much larger clonotype is one base distant, so this may be a read error. The chain employs TRBV20-1 and TRBJ2-3; possibly TRBD2 for D (6 bases). Trimming pared 0 bases from V and 4 bases from J, leaving 17 bases between. CDR1 and CDR2 from the germline V gene are DFQATT and SNEGSKA (reference sequence). The CDR3 is 16 residues long. This CDR3 is CSARDPSRRGADTQYF. The CDR3 DNA is TGCAGTGCTAGAGATCCCAGCAGGAGGGGCGCAGATACGCAGTATTTT.

This clonotype has ten or more counts. CDR3 amino acids: CATNTGLGEKLFF. CDR3 coding DNA: TGTGCCACCAATACAGGGTTAGGTGAAAAACTGTTTTTT. J is TRBJ1-4 and V is TRBV7-9; TRBD1 might be the D (6 bases). The CDR3 spans 13 residues. V lost 10 bases and J 7 bases, leaving 16 bases between the germline ends. From germline, CDR1 is SEHNR and CDR2 FQNEAQ (reference sequence).

This clonotype was seen only once. A read error may explain this, as a much larger clone is one base away. The V and J genes are TRBV18 and TRBJ2-7; D unresolved. V lost 5 bases to trimming and J lost 6 bases, with 11 bases between them. Germline V gene sequence: CDR1 KGHSH, CDR2 LQKENI. The CDR3 runs to 12 residues. CDR3 sequence reads: CASSSDGSEQYF. The CDR3 DNA reads TGTGCCAGCTCATCCGACGGGTCCGAGCAGTACTTC.

Notes on this clonotype: The junction differs from germline at one of its ends, possibly a read error. The chain recombines TRBV7-2 with TRBJ2-2, with a tentative D call TRBD2 (5 bases). Germline V gives CDR1 SGHTA, CDR2 FQGNSA. CDR3 length equals 14 residues. The CDR3 bases are TGTGCCAGCAGCCCAACTCAGAGGACCGGGGAGCTGTATTTT. Its protein is CASSPTQRTGELYF.

Note on this clonotype: This clone may be a read error of a much larger clone one base away. The missing conserved phenylalanine or tryptophan at the end of this CDR3 makes a read error likely. The V call is TRBV7-6, the J call TRBJ2-2, with 12 bases matching TRBD2. Losses at the gene ends were 6 bases for V and 7 bases for J; bases not matched to a gene: 9. There are 16 residues in the CDR3. Germline assignment: CDR1 SGHVS and CDR2 FNYEAQ. Written as DNA, the CDR3 is TGTGCCAGCAGTAAACTAGCGGGAGGTCGTAGCGGGGAGCTGTTTCTT. This codes for CASSKLAGGRSGELFL.

This clonotype was detected many times. V gene TRBV3-1 combines with J gene TRBJ2-5; TRBD2 is a possible D gene (5 bases). V lost 1 base and J lost 2, with 14 bases in between. The CDR3 loop spans 16 amino acids. Per the germline V gene, CDR1 is LGHDT and CDR2 is YNNKEL (reference sequence). CDR3 amino acids: CASSQVRGITQETQYF. CDR3 DNA sequence: TGTGCCAGCAGCCAAGTTCGAGGGATAACTCAAGAGACCCAGTACTTC.

The chain carries TRBV19 and TRBJ1-5, with D possibly TRBD1 on 6 matching bases. Germline values: CDR1 LNHDA, CDR2 SQIVND (reference sequence). This CDR3 is built from 17 residues. The germline V and J ends were trimmed by 4 bases and 0 bases, with 16 bases remaining between them. The CDR3 DNA sequence: TGTGCCAGTAGTACCAGGGGAGGAAGTTATAGCAATCAGCCCCAGCATTTT. This gives the protein CASSTRGGSYSNQPQHF.